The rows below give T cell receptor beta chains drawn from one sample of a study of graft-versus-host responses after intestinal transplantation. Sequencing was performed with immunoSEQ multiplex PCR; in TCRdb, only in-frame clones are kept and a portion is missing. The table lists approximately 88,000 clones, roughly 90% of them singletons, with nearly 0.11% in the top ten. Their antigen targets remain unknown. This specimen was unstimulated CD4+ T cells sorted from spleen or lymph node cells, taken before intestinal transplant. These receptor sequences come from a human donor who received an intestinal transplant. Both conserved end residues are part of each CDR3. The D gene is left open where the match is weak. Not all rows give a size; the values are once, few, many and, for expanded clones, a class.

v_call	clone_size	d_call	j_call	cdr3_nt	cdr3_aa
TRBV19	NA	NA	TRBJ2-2	TGTGCCAGTAGTTGGCCCCGATACACCGGGGAGCTGTTTTTT	CASSWPRYTGELFF
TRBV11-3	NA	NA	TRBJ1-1	TGTGCCAGCAGCCTCGACAGAAGCACTGAAGCTTTCTTT	CASSLDRSTEAFF
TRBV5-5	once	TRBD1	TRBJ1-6	TGTGCCAGCAGCTTGGATGCAGGGGGCCTCCACTTT	CASSLDAGGLHF
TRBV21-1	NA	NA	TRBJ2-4	TGTGCCAGCAGCAAAGTAGGCAGGCCCGTAGCCAAAAACATTCAGTACTTC	CASSKVGRPVAKNIQYF
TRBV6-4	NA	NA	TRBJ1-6	TGTGCCAGCAACATACAGGACCGACGATCACCCCTCCACTTT	CASNIQDRRSPLHF
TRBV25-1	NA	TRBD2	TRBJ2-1	TGTGCCAGCAGTGACTCTAGCGGGGGGGCCCGAGAGCAGTTCTTC	CASSDSSGGAREQFF
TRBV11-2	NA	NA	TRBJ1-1	TGTGCCAGCAGCCATGGATCACAGTACACTGAAGCTTTCTTT	CASSHGSQYTEAFF
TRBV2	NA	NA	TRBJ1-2	TGTGCCAGCAGTGAGATGTCGGGGGGCTATGGCTACACCTTC	CASSEMSGGYGYTF
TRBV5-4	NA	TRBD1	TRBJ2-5	TGTGCCAGCAGCTCAGGGAAGGGGGCGAGGGAGACCCAGTACTTC	CASSSGKGARETQYF
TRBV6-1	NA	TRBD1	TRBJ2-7	TGTGCCAGCAGTGAAGGAGGAGGGGGGACAGGGAGACCCTACGAGCAGTACTTC	CASSEGGGGTGRPYEQYF
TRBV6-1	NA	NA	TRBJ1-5	TGTGCCAGCAGCCCACCCGGTCAGCCCCAGCATTTT	CASSPPGQPQHF
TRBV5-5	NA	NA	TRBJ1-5	TGTGCCAGCAGCTTGGCCGGGGGGAATAGCAATCAGCCCCAGCATTTT	CASSLAGGNSNQPQHF
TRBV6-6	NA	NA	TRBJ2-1	TGTGCCAGCAGAAAGGGGGACCTAAGCAATGAGCAGTTCTTC	CASRKGDLSNEQFF
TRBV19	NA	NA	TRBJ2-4	TGTGCCAGTAGTACCAGGGCCCCCAAAAACATTCAGTACTTC	CASSTRAPKNIQYF
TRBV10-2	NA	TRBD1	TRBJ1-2	TGCGCCAGCACCCAGGGGGCGAATTATGGCTACACCTTC	CASTQGANYGYTF
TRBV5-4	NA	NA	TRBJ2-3	TGTGCCAGCAGCTTTGGCGGGGGCAGCACAGATACGCAGTATTTT	CASSFGGGSTDTQYF
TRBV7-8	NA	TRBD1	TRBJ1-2	TGTGCCAGCAGCGGGGATCCGACAGGGCCCGTTGGTTATGGCTACACCTTC	CASSGDPTGPVGYGYTF
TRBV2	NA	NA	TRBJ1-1	TGTGCCAGCAGTGATGTGGGCAGGGCGAACACTGAAGCTTTCTTT	CASSDVGRANTEAFF
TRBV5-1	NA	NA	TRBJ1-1	TGCGCCAGCAGCCCCCAAGACAGCCGCCAAGCTTTCTTT	CASSPQDSRQAFF
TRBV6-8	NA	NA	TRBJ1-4	TGTGCCAGCAGTTACGCCCAAAAGGGGTTTGAGCTGTTTTTT	CASSYAQKGFELFF
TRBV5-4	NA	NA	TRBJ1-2	TGTGCCAGCAGCACCTCCGGGCGCCGGGGTTCCGGCTACACCTTC	CASSTSGRRGSGYTF
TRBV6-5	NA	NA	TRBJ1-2	TGTGCCAGCAGCTCCCTAACCGGGCCGACGGGGGGCTACACCTTC	CASSSLTGPTGGYTF
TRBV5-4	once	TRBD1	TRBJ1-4	TGTGCCAGCAGCCGCGGTCCGACAGGGTCCGGTGAAAAACTGTTTTTT	CASSRGPTGSGEKLFF
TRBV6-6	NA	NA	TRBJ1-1	TGTGCCAGCAGCCCCCTCCCCGGACAGTACGAAGCTTTCTTT	CASSPLPGQYEAFF
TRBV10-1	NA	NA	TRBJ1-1	TGCGCCAGCAGTATCGGAGGCAACACTGAAGCTTTCTTT	CASSIGGNTEAFF
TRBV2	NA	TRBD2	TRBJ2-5	TGTGCCAGCAGTGGCTTCGGCGGGGGAGGTACCCAGTACTTC	CASSGFGGGGTQYF
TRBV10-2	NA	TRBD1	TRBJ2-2	TGCGCCACCTACAGGGGAATCAACACCGGGGAGCTGTTTTTT	CATYRGINTGELFF
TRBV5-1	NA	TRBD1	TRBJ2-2	TGCGCCAGCAGCGATCGGGGACAGGGTACCACCGGGGAGCTGTTTTTT	CASSDRGQGTTGELFF
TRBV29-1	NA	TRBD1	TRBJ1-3	TGCAGCGTTGTAGAACAGGGGGCTGTGAACACCATATATTTT	CSVVEQGAVNTIYF
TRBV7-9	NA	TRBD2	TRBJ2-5	TGTGCCAGCAGCGGAGGACTAGCGGCCTCCGGGGAGACCCAGTACTTC	CASSGGLAASGETQYF
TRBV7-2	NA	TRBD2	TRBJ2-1	TGTGCCAGCAGCTGGGGTCTAGCGGGGGGCCAGCCCCTATACAATGAGCAGTTCTTC	CASSWGLAGGQPLYNEQFF
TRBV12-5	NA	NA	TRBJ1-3	TGTGCTTCCACAATTCTCTCTGGAAACACCATATATTTT	CASTILSGNTIYF
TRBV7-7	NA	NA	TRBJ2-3	TGTGCTAGCAGCTTATTGTCTAGTGGGGATACGCAGTATTTT	CASSLLSSGDTQYF
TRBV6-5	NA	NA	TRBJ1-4	TGTGCCGCTCGGGGTACAACTAATGAAAAACTGTTTTTT	CAARGTTNEKLFF
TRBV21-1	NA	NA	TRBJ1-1	TGTGCCAGCAGCAAGGGACACCTACTGAACACTGAAGCTTTCTTT	CASSKGHLLNTEAFF
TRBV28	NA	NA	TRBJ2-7	TGTGCCAGCAGTTCGGACAGTTCCTACGAGCAGTACTTC	CASSSDSSYEQYF
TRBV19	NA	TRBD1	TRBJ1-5	TGTGCCAGTAGTATGCAGGGGGATCAGCCCCAGCATTTT	CASSMQGDQPQHF
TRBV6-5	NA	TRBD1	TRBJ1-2	TGTGCCAGCAGGGGACAGGGGTCGGGCTACACCTTC	CASRGQGSGYTF
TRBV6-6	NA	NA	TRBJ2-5	TGTGCCAGCAGTTACCAGGTAGAGACCCAGTACTTC	CASSYQVETQYF
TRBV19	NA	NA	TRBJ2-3	TGTGCCAGTAGTATAAGGGGCGATACGCAGTATTTT	CASSIRGDTQYF
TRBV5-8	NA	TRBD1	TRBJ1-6	TGTGCCAGCAGCTTGGGTCGTTCTACCGGGACAGGGACGACACCCCTCCACTTT	CASSLGRSTGTGTTPLHF
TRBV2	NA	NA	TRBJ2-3	TGTGCCAGCGGTAGCATGACAGATACGCAGTATTTT	CASGSMTDTQYF
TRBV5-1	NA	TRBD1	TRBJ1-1	TGCGCCAGCCGACAGGGGGCCGACGACACTGAAGCTTTCTTT	CASRQGADDTEAFF
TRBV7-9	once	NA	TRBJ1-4	TGTGCCAGCAGCTTAGCTCGGCAGGGTGGCGAAAAACTGTTTTTT	CASSLARQGGEKLFF
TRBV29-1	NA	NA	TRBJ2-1	TGCAGCGTTGTCCCCATGGGCACACCCTACAATGAGCAGTTCTTC	CSVVPMGTPYNEQFF
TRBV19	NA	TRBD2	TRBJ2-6	TGTGCCAGTAGTAGCCAGGGAGGGTTCGCTGGGGCCAACGTCCTGACTTTC	CASSSQGGFAGANVLTF
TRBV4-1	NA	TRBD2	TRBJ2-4	TGCGCCAGCAAACCAAGAGGGGCGGGGGACCTCGGAGGAGACATTCAGTACTTC	CASKPRGAGDLGGDIQYF
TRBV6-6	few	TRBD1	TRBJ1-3	TGTGCCAGCAGTTACCCCGGGACAGCGAAAGGAAACACCATATATTTT	CASSYPGTAKGNTIYF
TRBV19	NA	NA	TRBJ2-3	TGTGCCAGTAGTATAGATCGGCGGAATACGCAGTATTTT	CASSIDRRNTQYF
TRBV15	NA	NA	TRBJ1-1	TGTGCCACCAGTCGACAAGGGGCCACTGAAGCTTTCTTT	CATSRQGATEAFF